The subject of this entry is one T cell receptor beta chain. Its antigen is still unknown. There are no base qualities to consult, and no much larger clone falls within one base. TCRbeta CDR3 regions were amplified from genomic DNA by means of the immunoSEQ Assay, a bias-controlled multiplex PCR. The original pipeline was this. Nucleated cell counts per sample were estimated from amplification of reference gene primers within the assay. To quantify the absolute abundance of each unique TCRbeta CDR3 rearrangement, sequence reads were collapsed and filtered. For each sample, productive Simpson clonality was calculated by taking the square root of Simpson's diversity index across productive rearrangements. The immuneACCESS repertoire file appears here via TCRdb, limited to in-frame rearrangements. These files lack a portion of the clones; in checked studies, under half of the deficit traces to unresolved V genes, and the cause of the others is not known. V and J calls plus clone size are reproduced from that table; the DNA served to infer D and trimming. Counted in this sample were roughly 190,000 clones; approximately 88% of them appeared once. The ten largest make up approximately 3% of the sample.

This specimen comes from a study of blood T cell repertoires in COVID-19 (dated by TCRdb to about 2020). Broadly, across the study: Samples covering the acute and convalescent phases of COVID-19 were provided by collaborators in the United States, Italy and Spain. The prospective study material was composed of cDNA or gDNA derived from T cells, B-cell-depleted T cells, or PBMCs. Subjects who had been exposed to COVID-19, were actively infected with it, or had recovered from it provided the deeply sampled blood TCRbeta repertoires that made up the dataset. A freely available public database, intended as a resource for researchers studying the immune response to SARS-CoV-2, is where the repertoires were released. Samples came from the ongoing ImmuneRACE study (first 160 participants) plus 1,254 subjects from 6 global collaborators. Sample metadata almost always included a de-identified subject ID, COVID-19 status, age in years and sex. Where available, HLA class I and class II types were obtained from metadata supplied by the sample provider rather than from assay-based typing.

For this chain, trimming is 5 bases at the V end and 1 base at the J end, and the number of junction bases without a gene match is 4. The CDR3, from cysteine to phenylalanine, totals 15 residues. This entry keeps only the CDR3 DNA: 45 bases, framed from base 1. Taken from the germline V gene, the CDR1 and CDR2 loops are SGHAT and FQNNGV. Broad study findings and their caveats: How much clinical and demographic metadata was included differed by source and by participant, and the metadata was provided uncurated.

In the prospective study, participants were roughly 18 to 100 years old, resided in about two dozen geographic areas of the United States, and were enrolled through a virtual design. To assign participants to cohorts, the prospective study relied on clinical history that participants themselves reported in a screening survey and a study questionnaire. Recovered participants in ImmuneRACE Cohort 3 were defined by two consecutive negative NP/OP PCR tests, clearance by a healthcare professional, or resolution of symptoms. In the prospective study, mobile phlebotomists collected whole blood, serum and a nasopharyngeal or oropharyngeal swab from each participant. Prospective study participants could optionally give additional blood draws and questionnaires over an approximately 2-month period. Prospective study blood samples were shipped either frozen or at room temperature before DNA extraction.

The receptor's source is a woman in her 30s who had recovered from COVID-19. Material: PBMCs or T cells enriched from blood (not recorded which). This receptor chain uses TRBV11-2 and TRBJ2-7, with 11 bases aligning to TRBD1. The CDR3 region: CASSLGTGGSYEQYF. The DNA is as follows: TGTGCCAGCAGCCTGGGGACAGGGGGTTCCTACGAGCAGTACTTC.